The 31 T cell receptor beta chains listed next were all sequenced from one sample in a study of CD8 T cells in ankylosing spondylitis. Whole-study results and caveats: Apparently characteristic of ankylosing spondylitis blood was a TCR beta motif (eight highly homologous variants).

TCRdb reanalysed the 5' RACE reads using MiXCR and keeps one entry per CDR3 protein. The sample has approximately 500,000 distinct CDR3 sequences; about 13% are singletons. The antigens for these receptors are not known. Sequences were obtained from blood, either unsorted or a sorted T cell fraction (not recorded which). The receptor set was obtained from a male donor with ankylosing spondylitis.

The table lists this clonotype with a few counts. The chain uses TRBV15 and TRBJ2-1; possibly TRBD2 for D (6 bases). CDR3 length: 13 residues. CDR1 and CDR2 from the germline V gene are LNHNV and YYDKDF (reference sequence). Trimming removed 1 base from V and 8 bases from J, with 9 bases in between. CDR3 loop: CATSRGLGHEQFF. The DNA for the CDR3 is TGTGCCACCAGCAGAGGACTAGGTCATGAGCAGTTCTTC.

This clonotype was seen only a few times. The genes are TRBV5-1 and TRBJ2-3; TRBD1 aligns across 11 bases. V shed 1 base, J shed 4 bases, and the junction held 8 bases outside the gene matches. Germline V gives CDR1 SGHRS, CDR2 YFSETQ. This CDR3 is built from 17 residues. The CDR3 nucleotides read TGCGCCAGCAGCTTGACCTTAGCGGGACAGGGGGCAGATACGCAGTATTTT. It is translated as CASSLTLAGQGADTQYF.

This clonotype showed up just a few times. V gene TRBV5-1 combines with J gene TRBJ1-2; the D gene is possibly TRBD1 (6 bases). V was trimmed by 4 bases and J by 0 bases, leaving 16 bases between them. The CDR3 has 16 amino acids. The germline CDR1 and CDR2 sequences are SGHRS and YFSETQ. The CDR3 here is CASSPPGTSSNYGYTF. The CDR3 coding sequence is TGCGCCAGCAGCCCCCCTGGGACAAGCTCTAACTATGGCTACACCTTC.

This clonotype occurred a few times. The chain is built from TRBV25-1 and TRBJ2-3; D remains ambiguous. V gave up 3 bases and J gave up 2 bases, with 18 bases separating them. This CDR3 has 17 residues. In germline, CDR1 is MGHDK, CDR2 SYGVNS. This CDR3 is CASSDPGPKPVTDTQYF. In DNA form, the CDR3 reads TGTGCCAGCAGTGACCCGGGCCCGAAACCGGTCACAGATACGCAGTATTTT. The full variable domain, its missing parts supplied by reference TRBV25-1 and TRBJ2-3, is EADIYQTPRYLVIGTGKKITLECSQTMGHDKMYWYQQDPGMELHLIHYSYGVNSTEKGDLSSESTVSRIRTEHFPLTLESARPSHTSQYLCASSDPGPKPVTDTQYFGPGTRLTVL.

This clonotype was counted only a few times. V usage is TRBV7-8 and J usage is TRBJ2-5, with D possibly TRBD2 on 6 matching bases. CDR1 and CDR2 (germline): SGHVS, FQNEAQ. This CDR3 contains 15 residues. V was pared by 3 bases and J by 5 bases, with 16 bases between. The CDR3 nucleotides read TGTGCCAGCAGCTTCCGAGGAGGGAATCAGGAGACCCAGTACTTC. Translating it yields CASSFRGGNQETQYF.

The V gene is TRBV2, the J gene TRBJ2-1; D perhaps matches TRBD2 (5 bases). The V gene's germline CDR1 is SNHLY and CDR2 FYNNEI. The CDR3 sequence is 16 residues long. V was clipped by 5 bases and J by 2 bases, with 16 bases between them. CDR3 in DNA: TGTGCCAGCAGTTCCTTAATCGGGGAGACCTACAATGAGCAGTTCTTC. Translation: CASSSLIGETYNEQFF.

This clonotype was seen many times. The gene calls are TRBV12-3 or TRBV12-4 and TRBJ2-1; D is undetermined. Trimming removed 7 bases from V and 4 bases from J, with 11 bases in between. The CDR3 is 13 amino acids. DNA for the CDR3: TGTGCCAGCACCCTGGGTGCTTACAATGAGCAGTTCTTC. Its protein product is CASTLGAYNEQFF.

A single count supports this clonotype. The gene calls are TRBV20-1 and TRBJ2-5, with a tentative D call TRBD2 (6 bases). V shed 6 bases and J shed 5 bases, with 16 bases lying between them. Germline CDR1 reads DFQATT; CDR2 reads SNEGSKA (reference sequence). The CDR3 has 13 amino acids. This chain's CDR3 is CSAGGAGGETQYF. The DNA of the CDR3 is TGCAGTGCGGGAGGAGCGGGCGGGGAGACCCAGTACTTC.

This rearrangement joins TRBV10-3 to TRBJ2-7, with TRBD2 identical over 8 bases. V was clipped by 6 bases and J by 6 bases; unmatched bases: 16. This CDR3 is built from 16 residues. Germline V CDR1 and CDR2: ENHRY, SYGVKD. DNA of the CDR3: TGTGCCATCAGCCCCGGGACTAGACTATCTGGGGGCGAGCAGTACTTC. Residues: CAISPGTRLSGGEQYF.

This clonotype turned up a few times. V usage is TRBV5-1 and J usage is TRBJ2-1, with D perhaps being TRBD1 or TRBD2 (5 bases each). CDR1 is SGHRS, CDR2 YFSETQ, per germline. The CDR3 extends over 15 amino acids. V gave up 0 bases and J gave up 7 bases, with 14 bases separating them. CDR3 bases: TGCGCCAGCAGCTTGGCCGGGACCCACCTGAATGAGCAGTTCTTC. This sequence encodes CASSLAGTHLNEQFF.

This clonotype was seen a few times. The rearrangement joins TRBV20-1 to TRBJ1-1; tentative D call: TRBD1 (6 bases). Trimming removed 0 bases from V and 5 bases from J, with 13 bases in between. The CDR3 length is 14 residues. Looked up from germline, CDR1 is DFQATT and CDR2 is SNEGSKA (reference sequence). CDR3: CSARDQRGGTEAFF. For the CDR3, the DNA is TGCAGTGCTAGAGATCAAAGGGGGGGGACTGAAGCTTTCTTT.

This clonotype was seen only a few times. This chain connects TRBV9 to TRBJ2-5; 7 bases align to TRBD2. Germline V gene data show CDR1 as SGDLS and CDR2 as YYNGEE. V shed 3 bases, J shed 4 bases, and the junction held 6 bases outside the gene matches. The CDR3 length is 14 residues. The CDR3 region has the DNA TGTGCCAGCAGCGAAAGCTGGGAGGGAGAGACCCAGTACTTC. The encoded protein is CASSESWEGETQYF. Full variable domain (remainder filled in from reference TRBV9 and TRBJ2-5): DSGVTQTPKHLITATGQRVTLRCSPRSGDLSVYWYQQSLDQGLQFLIQYYNGEERAKGNILERFSAQQFPDLHSELNLSSLELGDSALYFCASSESWEGETQYFGPGTRLLVL.

The CDR3 loop reads CASSLTTDNEQFF. The CDR3 bases are TGTGCCAGCAGCTTGACCACCGACAATGAGCAGTTCTTC. The gene calls are TRBV7-9 and TRBJ2-1, with no clear D. Per germline, CDR1 SEHNR and CDR2 FQNEAQ (reference sequence). The V end was cut by 3 bases, the J end by 5 bases, with 8 bases between. The CDR3 runs to 13 residues. Full variable domain (outside the CDR3, taken from reference TRBV7-9 and TRBJ2-1): DTGVSQNPRHKITKRGQNVTFRCDPISEHNRLYWYRQTLGQGPEFLTYFQNEAQLEKSRLLSDRFSAERPKGSFSTLEIQRTEQGDSAMYLCASSLTTDNEQFFGPGTRLTVL.

The rearrangement joins TRBV29-1 to TRBJ1-4, with D possibly matching TRBD1 (6 bases). CDR1 is SQVTM and CDR2 is ANQGSEA in the germline V gene. Trimming shortened V by 4 bases and J by 5 bases, and 11 bases separated the two germline ends. The CDR3 sequence is 13 residues long. As DNA, the CDR3 is TGCAGCGTTGTCGGGGGCGCAAATGAAAAACTGTTTTTT. This encodes CSVVGGANEKLFF.

This clonotype occurred a few times. The chain links TRBV30 to TRBJ2-1; 7 nucleotides align to TRBD2. Germline-derived CDR1 and CDR2 are GTSNPN and SVGIG (reference sequence). The junction had 9 bases not matched to a gene; V was cut back by 0 bases and J by 10 bases. The CDR3 extends over 14 amino acids. Written as DNA, the CDR3 is TGTGCCTGGAGTGTACTAGCGCCCATGGGAGAGCAGTTCTTC. This codes for CAWSVLAPMGEQFF.

This clonotype has only a few counts. The rearrangement joins TRBV4-2 to TRBJ2-3; 9 nucleotides align to TRBD2. Germline V gives CDR1 LGHNA, CDR2 YNFKEQ. V shed 8 bases, J shed 2 bases, and the junction held 11 bases outside the gene matches. This CDR3 comprises 16 residues. This chain's CDR3 is CASAQGGGRATDTQYF. The DNA of the CDR3 is TGTGCCAGCGCTCAGGGCGGCGGGAGGGCCACAGATACGCAGTATTTT.

The rearrangement uses TRBV7-2 and TRBJ2-5; 7 bases align to TRBD2. The germline CDR1 and CDR2 sequences are SGHTA and FQGNSA. The CDR3 consists of 15 residues. V trimming: 4 bases; J trimming: 1 base; junction bases outside the gene matches: 6. CDR3 DNA sequence: TGTGCCAGCAGCTCCCTCGGGACTACCCAAGAGACCCAGTACTTC. Its protein product is CASSSLGTTQETQYF.

This clonotype was found a few times. This chain uses TRBV11-2 with TRBJ2-1; 9 bases map to TRBD2. J lost 5 bases, V lost 3 bases, and 5 bases had no gene match. CDR1 and CDR2 from the germline V gene are SGHAT and FQNNGV. This CDR3 region has 15 residues. CDR3 region: CASSFSGSRNNEQFF. The CDR3 DNA sequence: TGTGCCAGCAGCTTTAGCGGGAGCCGCAACAATGAGCAGTTCTTC.

This clonotype showed up many times. The chain joins TRBV24-1 to TRBJ2-1, with TRBD1 matching 12 bases. Losses at the gene ends were 10 bases for V and 7 bases for J; bases not matched to a gene: 4. This CDR3 contains 13 residues. Per germline, CDR1 KGHDR and CDR2 SFDVKD. The CDR3 nucleotides are TGTGCCACGGGGACAGGGGGCCAAAATGAGCAGTTCTTC. This sequence encodes CATGTGGQNEQFF.

V is TRBV4-1 and J is TRBJ1-5, with 8 bases that match TRBD1. The V gene end was trimmed by 1 base and the J gene end by 6 bases; junction bases not matched to a gene: 5. The germline V gene encodes CDR1 MGHRA and CDR2 YSYEKL. The CDR3 has 15 amino acids. CDR3 loop: CASSQGQGAFQPQHF. CDR3 sequence (DNA): TGCGCCAGCAGCCAAGGGCAGGGGGCATTTCAGCCCCAGCATTTT.

The genes are TRBV18 and TRBJ1-3, with a weak D call TRBD1 (6 bases). The CDR3 covers 16 residues. The germline V and J ends were trimmed by 5 bases and 1 base, with 15 bases remaining between them. Germline V gives CDR1 KGHSH, CDR2 LQKENI. The CDR3 sequence: CASSSHVTGSGNTIYF. The CDR3 DNA reads as TGTGCCAGCTCATCCCATGTGACAGGATCTGGAAACACCATATATTTT.

This clonotype was picked up a small number of times. The V and J genes are TRBV6-1 and TRBJ1-2; a possible D gene is TRBD1 (6 bases). V was pared by 6 bases and J by 4 bases, with 18 bases between. The germline CDR1 and CDR2 sequences are MNHNS and SASEGT. The CDR3 is made up of 15 amino acids. The CDR3 DNA follows: TGTGCCAGCAGAACAGGGCACACCGCCAGCTATGGCTACACCTTC. As protein: CASRTGHTASYGYTF.

About this clonotype itself: One end of the junction fails to match germline, which may point to a read error. This chain joins TRBV3-1 and TRBJ1-1; 7 nucleotides align to TRBD1. This CDR3 has 14 residues. Germline CDR1 reads LGHDT; CDR2 reads YNNKEL (reference sequence). The CDR3, as DNA: TGTGCCAGCAGCCAACAGGGGGGGGACACTGAAGTTTTCTTT. Its protein is CASSQQGGDTEVFF. Complete variable domain (other parts from reference TRBV3-1 and TRBJ1-1): DTAVSQTPKYLVTQMGNDKSIKCEQNLGHDTMYWYKQDSKKFLKIMFSYNNKELIINETVPNRFSPKSPDKAHLNLHINSLELGDSAVYFCASSQQGGDTEVFFGQGTRLTVV.

The rearrangement uses TRBV7-9 and TRBJ2-2, with 7 bases identical to TRBD1. The CDR3 spans 14 residues. Germline V CDR1 and CDR2: SEHNR, FQNEAQ (reference sequence). Trimming removed 5 bases from V and 5 bases from J; junction bases left unmatched: 5. This CDR3 reads CASSLGTETGELFF. CDR3 nucleotides: TGTGCCAGCAGCCTCGGGACAGAGACCGGGGAGCTGTTTTTT. Based on the CDR3 plus reference TRBV7-9 and TRBJ2-2, the full variable domain is DTGVSQNPRHKITKRGQNVTFRCDPISEHNRLYWYRQTLGQGPEFLTYFQNEAQLEKSRLLSDRFSAERPKGSFSTLEIQRTEQGDSAMYLCASSLGTETGELFFGEGSRLTVL.

This clonotype was counted only a few times. The rearrangement joins TRBV10-3 to TRBJ2-3; 7 bases are shared with TRBD2. CDR3 length: 15 amino acids. CDR1 is ENHRY, CDR2 SYGVKD, per germline. The V segment lost 6 bases and the J segment 1 base; nucleotides outside the gene matches: 7. The CDR3 reads CAISLLAPRTDTQYF. The CDR3, as DNA: TGTGCCATCAGCCTACTAGCGCCCCGCACAGATACGCAGTATTTT.

In its sample, this clonotype was seen many times. This rearrangement joins TRBV12-3 or TRBV12-4 to TRBJ1-2, with TRBD1 as a possible D gene (6 bases). V was clipped by 5 bases and J by 8 bases, with 9 bases between them. The CDR3 sequence is 11 residues long. The CDR3 sequence is CASSTGQGYTF. The CDR3 DNA reads TGTGCCAGCAGTACAGGACAGGGCTACACCTTC.

Only a few counts were recorded for this clonotype. V is TRBV29-1 and J is TRBJ1-2, with 7 bases fitting TRBD1. Germline trimming cut 4 bases from V and 8 bases from J; bases unmatched to any gene: 10. The germline V gene has CDR1 SQVTM and CDR2 ANQGSEA. The CDR3 has 13 residues. CDR3 nucleotide sequence: TGCAGCGTTGGGCAGGGGGAGTCTGGCGGCTACACCTTC. Protein: CSVGQGESGGYTF.

This clonotype appeared many times. This chain connects TRBV11-2 to TRBJ2-3; D unclear. Trimming cost V 1 base and J 5 bases, with 10 bases left between them. This CDR3 region has 14 residues. Germline V gene lookup returns CDR1 SGHAT and CDR2 FQNNGV. Here the CDR3 DNA reads TGTGCCAGCAGCTTAGCGGTCCTGGGAGATACGCAGTATTTT. Its protein is CASSLAVLGDTQYF.

The genes are TRBV7-2 and TRBJ1-2; 9 nucleotides align to TRBD1. The germline V gene has CDR1 SGHTA and CDR2 FQGNSA. V was clipped by 5 bases and J by 4 bases; unmatched bases: 5. The CDR3 runs to 14 residues. The CDR3 spells CASSVQGATYGYTF. DNA of the CDR3: TGTGCCAGCAGCGTACAGGGGGCGACCTATGGCTACACCTTC. The whole variable domain, remainder taken from reference TRBV7-2 and TRBJ1-2, is GAGVSQSPSNKVTEKGKDVELRCDPISGHTALYWYRQSLGQGLEFLIYFQGNSAPDKSGLPSDRFSAERTGGSVSTLTIQRTQQEDSAVYLCASSVQGATYGYTFGSGTRLTVV.

In this sample, this clonotype turned up a few times. CDR3 nucleotide sequence: TGCAGCGCCTGGACAGACTCCCAAGAGACCCAGTACTTC. It is translated as CSAWTDSQETQYF. The V and J genes are TRBV29-1 and TRBJ2-5; D perhaps matches TRBD1 (6 bases). CDR1 is SQVTM and CDR2 is ANQGSEA in the germline V gene. Trimming left V 7 bases short and J 1 base short, with 13 bases between. The CDR3 totals 13 residues.

V usage is TRBV7-9 and J usage is TRBJ2-7; TRBD2 matches 10 bases. The trim removed 4 bases at V and 2 bases at J, leaving 8 bases unmatched. The length of the CDR3 is 16 residues. Germline V gene lookup returns CDR1 SEHNR and CDR2 FQNEAQ (reference sequence). The CDR3 DNA reads as TGTGCCAGCAGCTCGACGCTTAGCGGGAGGACCTACGAGCAGTACTTC. It is translated as CASSSTLSGRTYEQYF.